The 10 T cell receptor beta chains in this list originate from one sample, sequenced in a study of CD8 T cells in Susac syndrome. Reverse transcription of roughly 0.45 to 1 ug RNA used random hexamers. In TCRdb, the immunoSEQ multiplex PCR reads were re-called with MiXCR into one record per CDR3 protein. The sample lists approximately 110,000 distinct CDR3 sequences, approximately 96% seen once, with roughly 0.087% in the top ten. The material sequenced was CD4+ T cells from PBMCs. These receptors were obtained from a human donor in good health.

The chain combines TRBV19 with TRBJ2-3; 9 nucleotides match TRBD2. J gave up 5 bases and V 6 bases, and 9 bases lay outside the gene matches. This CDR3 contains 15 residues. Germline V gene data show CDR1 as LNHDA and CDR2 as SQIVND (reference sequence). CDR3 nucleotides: TGTGCCAGTAGCCCCATAGCGGGAGCGGGAGATACGCAGTATTTT. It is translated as CASSPIAGAGDTQYF.

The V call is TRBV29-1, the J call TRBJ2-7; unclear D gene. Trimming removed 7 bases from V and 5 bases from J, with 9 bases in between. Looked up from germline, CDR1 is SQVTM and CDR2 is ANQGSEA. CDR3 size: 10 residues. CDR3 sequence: CSALLNEQYF. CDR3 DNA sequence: TGCAGCGCGTTGCTAAACGAGCAGTACTTC.

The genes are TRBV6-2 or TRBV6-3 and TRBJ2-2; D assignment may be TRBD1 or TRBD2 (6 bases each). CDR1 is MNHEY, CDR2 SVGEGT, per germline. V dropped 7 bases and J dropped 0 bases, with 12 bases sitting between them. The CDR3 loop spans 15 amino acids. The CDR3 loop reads CASTGAGANTGELFF. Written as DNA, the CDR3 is TGTGCCAGCACGGGGGCAGGGGCGAACACCGGGGAGCTGTTTTTT.

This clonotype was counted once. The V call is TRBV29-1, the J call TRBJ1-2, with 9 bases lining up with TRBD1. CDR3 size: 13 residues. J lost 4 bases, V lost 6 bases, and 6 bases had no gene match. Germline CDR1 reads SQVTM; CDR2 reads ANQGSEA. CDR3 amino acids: CSVGTGGGYGYTF. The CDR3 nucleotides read TGCAGCGTGGGCACAGGGGGCGGCTATGGCTACACCTTC.

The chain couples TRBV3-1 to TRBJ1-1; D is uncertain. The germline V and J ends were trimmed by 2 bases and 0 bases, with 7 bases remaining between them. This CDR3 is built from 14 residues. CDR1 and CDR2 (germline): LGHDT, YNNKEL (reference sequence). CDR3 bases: TGTGCCAGCAGCCAAATGGGGATGAACACTGAAGCTTTCTTT. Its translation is CASSQMGMNTEAFF.

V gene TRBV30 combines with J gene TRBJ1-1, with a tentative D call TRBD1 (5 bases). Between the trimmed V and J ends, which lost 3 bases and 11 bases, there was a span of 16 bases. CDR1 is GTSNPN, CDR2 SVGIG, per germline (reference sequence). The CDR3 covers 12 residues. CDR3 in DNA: TGTGCCTGGAGCCCGCAGGGCTGGGGGGCTTTCTTT. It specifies CAWSPQGWGAFF. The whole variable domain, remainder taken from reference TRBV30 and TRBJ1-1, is SQTIHQWPATLVQPVGSPLSLECTVEGTSNPNLYWYRQAAGRGLQLLFYSVGIGQISSEVPQNLSASRPQDRQFILSSKKLLLSDSGFYLCAWSPQGWGAFFGQGTRLTVV.

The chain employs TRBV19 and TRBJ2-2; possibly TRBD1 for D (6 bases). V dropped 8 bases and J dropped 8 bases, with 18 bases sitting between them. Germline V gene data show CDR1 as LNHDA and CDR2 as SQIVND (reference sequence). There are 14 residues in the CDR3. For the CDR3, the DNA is TGTGCCAGTCATGCCACCGACAGGTCTGGGGAGCTGTTTTTT. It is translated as CASHATDRSGELFF.

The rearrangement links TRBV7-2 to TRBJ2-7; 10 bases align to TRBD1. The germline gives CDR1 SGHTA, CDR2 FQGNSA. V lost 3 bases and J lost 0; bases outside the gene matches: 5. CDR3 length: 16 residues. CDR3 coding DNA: TGTGCCAGCAGCTTGGCCGGGACAGGGGCCTCCTACGAGCAGTACTTC. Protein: CASSLAGTGASYEQYF.

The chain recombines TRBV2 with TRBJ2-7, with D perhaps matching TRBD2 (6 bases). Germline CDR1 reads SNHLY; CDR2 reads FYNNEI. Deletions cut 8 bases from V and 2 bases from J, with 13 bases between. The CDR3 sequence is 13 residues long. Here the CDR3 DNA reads TGTGCCAGCGTACGGGAGCCGACCTACGAGCAGTACTTC. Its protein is CASVREPTYEQYF.

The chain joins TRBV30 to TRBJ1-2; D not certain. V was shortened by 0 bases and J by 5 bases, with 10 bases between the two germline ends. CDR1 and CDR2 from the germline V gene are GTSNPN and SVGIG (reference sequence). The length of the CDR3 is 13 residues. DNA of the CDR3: TGTGCCTGGAGTGTTGGGAACCTTTATGGCTACACCTTC. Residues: CAWSVGNLYGYTF.